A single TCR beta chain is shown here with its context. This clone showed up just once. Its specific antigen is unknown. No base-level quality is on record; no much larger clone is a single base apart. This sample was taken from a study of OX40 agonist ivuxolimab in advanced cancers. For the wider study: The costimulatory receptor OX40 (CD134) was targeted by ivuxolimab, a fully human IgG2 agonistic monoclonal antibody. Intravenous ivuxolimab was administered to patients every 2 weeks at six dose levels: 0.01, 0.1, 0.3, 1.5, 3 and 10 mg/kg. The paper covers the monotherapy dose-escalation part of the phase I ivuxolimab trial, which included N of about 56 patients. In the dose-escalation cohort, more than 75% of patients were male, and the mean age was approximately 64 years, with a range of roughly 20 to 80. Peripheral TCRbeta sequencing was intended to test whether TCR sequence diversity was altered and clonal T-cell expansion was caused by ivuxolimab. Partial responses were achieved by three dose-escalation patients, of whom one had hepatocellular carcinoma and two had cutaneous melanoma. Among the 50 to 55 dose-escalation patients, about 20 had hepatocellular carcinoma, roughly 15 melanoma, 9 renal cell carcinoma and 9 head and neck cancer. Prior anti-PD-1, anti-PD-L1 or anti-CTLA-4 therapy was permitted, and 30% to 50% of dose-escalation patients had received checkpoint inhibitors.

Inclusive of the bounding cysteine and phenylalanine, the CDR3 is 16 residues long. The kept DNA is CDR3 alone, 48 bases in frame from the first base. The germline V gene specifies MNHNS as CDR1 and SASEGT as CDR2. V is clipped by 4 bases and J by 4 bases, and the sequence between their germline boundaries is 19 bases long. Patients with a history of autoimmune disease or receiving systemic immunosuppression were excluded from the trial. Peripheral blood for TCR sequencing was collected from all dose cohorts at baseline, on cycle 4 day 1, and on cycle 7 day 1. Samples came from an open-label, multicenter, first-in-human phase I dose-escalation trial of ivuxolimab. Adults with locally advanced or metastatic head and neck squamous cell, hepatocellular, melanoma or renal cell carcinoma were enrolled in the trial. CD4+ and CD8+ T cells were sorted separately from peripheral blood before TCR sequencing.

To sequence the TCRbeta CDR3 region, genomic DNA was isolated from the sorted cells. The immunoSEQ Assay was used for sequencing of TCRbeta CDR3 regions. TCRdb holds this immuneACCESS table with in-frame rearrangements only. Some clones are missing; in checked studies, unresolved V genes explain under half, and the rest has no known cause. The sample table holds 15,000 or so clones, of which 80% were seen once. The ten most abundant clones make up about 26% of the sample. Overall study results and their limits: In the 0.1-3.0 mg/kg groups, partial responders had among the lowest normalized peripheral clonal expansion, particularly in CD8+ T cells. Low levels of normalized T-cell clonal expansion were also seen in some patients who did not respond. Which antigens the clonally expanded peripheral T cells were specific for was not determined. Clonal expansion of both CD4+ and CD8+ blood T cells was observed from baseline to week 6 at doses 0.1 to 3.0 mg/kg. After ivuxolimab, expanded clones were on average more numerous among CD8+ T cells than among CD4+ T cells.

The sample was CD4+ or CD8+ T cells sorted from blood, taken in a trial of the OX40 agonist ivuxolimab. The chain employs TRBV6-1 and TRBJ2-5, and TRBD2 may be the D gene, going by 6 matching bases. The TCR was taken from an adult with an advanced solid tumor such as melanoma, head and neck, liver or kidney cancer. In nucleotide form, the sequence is TGTGCCAGCAGTGGAGGGCCGGGACCGCGGGGAGAGACCCAGTACTTC. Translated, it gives CASSGGPGPRGETQYF.